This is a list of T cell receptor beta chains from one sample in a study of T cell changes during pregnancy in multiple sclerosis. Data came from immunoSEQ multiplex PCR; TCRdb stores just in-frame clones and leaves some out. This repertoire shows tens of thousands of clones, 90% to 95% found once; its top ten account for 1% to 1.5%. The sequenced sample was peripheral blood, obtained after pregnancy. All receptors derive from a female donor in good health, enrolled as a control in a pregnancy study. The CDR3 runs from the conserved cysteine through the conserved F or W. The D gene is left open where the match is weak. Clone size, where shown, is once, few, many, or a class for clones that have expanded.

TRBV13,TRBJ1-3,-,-,CASSLQGVGNTIYF,TGTGCCAGCAGTTTGCAGGGTGTTGGAAACACCATATATTTT
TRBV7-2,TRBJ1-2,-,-,CASSLDTWGTMGYTF,TGTGCCAGCAGCTTAGACACGTGGGGGACTATGGGCTACACCTTC
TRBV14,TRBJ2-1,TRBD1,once,CASSRAQGAELTNEQFF,TGTGCCAGCAGCCGAGCCCAGGGGGCGGAATTGACTAATGAGCAGTTCTTC
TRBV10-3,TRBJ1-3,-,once,CAISAGGSSGNTIYF,TGTGCCATCAGCGCGGGGGGGAGCTCTGGAAACACCATATATTTT
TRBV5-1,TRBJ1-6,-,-,CASSRSETTNNSPLHF,TGCGCCAGCAGCCGTTCGGAGACTACAAATAATTCACCCCTCCACTTT
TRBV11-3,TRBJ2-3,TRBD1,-,CASSAPGQGDTDTQYF,TGTGCCAGCAGCGCACCGGGACAGGGGGACACAGATACGCAGTATTTT
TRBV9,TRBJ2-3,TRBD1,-,CASSVAQGAIDTQYF,TGTGCCAGCAGCGTAGCACAGGGGGCTATAGATACGCAGTATTTT
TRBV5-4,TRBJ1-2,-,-,CASSLVGSANYGYTF,TGTGCCAGCAGCTTGGTCGGGTCAGCTAACTATGGCTACACCTTC
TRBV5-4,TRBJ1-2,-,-,CASSLPGGAYGYTF,TGTGCCAGCAGCCTCCCCGGGGGAGCATATGGCTACACCTTC
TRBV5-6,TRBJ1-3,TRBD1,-,CASSLTGTGGNTIYF,TGTGCCAGCAGCTTGACCGGGACAGGGGGAAACACCATATATTTT
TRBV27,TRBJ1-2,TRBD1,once,CASRRDRKGYTF,TGTGCCAGCAGGCGGGACAGGAAAGGCTACACCTTC
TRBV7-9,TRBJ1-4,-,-,CASSPRGGRDGNEKLFF,TGTGCCAGCAGCCCTCGGGGGGGCCGGGACGGGAATGAAAAACTGTTTTTT
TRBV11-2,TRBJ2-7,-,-,CASSSHTERLTANSYEQYF,TGTGCCAGCAGCTCCCACACCGAGCGACTGACAGCCAACTCCTACGAGCAGTACTTC
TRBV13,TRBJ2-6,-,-,CASSPYLSTLDSPSSGANVLTF,TGTGCCAGCAGCCCCTATCTCTCTACCCTGGACAGTCCAAGCTCTGGGGCCAACGTCCTGACTTTC
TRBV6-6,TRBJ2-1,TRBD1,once,CASRSLAGGHNEQFF,TGTGCCAGCAGGAGTTTGGCAGGGGGCCACAATGAGCAGTTCTTC
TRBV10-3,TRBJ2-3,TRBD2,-,CAIRPGDYDTQYF,TGTGCCATCAGACCGGGGGACTACGATACGCAGTATTTT
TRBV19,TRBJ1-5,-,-,CASRNPWGGVINQPQHF,TGTGCCAGTCGCAACCCCTGGGGGGGGGTGATCAATCAGCCCCAGCATTTT
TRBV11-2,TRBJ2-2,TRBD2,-,CASSVGGAPTGELFF,TGTGCCAGCAGCGTCGGGGGGGCGCCTACCGGGGAGCTGTTTTTT
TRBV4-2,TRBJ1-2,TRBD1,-,CASSQRLMGTGEGYTF,TGTGCCAGCAGCCAAAGGTTAATGGGGACAGGGGAAGGCTACACCTTC
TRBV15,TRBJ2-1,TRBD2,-,CATSRDSGGADEQFF,TGTGCCACCAGCAGAGATAGCGGGGGGGCCGATGAGCAGTTCTTC
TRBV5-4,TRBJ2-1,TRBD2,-,CASSLELAGWGYNEQFF,TGTGCCAGCAGCTTGGAATTAGCGGGGTGGGGTTACAATGAGCAGTTCTTC
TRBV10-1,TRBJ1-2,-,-,CASSEENRINYGYTF,TGCGCCAGCAGTGAGGAGAACAGGATTAACTATGGCTACACCTTC
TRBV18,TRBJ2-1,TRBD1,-,CASSLGQGYEQFF,TGTGCCAGCTCACTTGGACAGGGCTATGAGCAGTTCTTC
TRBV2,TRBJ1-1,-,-,CASSSTGTTEAFF,TGTGCCAGCAGCTCCACAGGGACCACTGAAGCTTTCTTT
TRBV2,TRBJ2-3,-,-,CASSEYWGGSRADTQYF,TGTGCCAGCAGTGAATACTGGGGGGGCTCTCGGGCAGATACGCAGTATTTT
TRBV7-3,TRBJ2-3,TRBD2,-,CASSPGLGDTQYF,TGTGCCAGCAGCCCCGGACTAGGGGATACGCAGTATTTT
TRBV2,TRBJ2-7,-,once,CASSENGFYEQYF,TGTGCCAGCAGTGAAAACGGGTTCTACGAGCAGTACTTC
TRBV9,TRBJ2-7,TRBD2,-,CASSPGLAAYEQYF,TGTGCCAGCAGCCCCGGACTAGCCGCCTACGAGCAGTACTTC
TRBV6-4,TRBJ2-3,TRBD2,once,CASSDGAGGSADTQYF,TGTGCCAGCAGTGACGGCGCGGGGGGGTCGGCAGATACGCAGTATTTT
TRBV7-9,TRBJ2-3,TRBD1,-,CASSLVTGLFDTQYF,TGTGCCAGCAGCTTAGTGACAGGGCTTTTCGATACGCAGTATTTT
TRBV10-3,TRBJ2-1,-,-,CAISESELLNNEQFF,TGTGCCATCAGTGAGTCCGAGCTCCTTAACAATGAGCAGTTCTTC
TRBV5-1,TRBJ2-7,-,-,CASRSEGSYEQYF,TGCGCCAGCCGATCCGAGGGAAGCTACGAGCAGTACTTC